The rows below give T cell receptor beta chains drawn from one sample of a study of blood T cell repertoires in COVID-19. Data came from immunoSEQ multiplex PCR; TCRdb stores just in-frame clones and leaves some out. This table holds a few hundred thousand clones, nearly 90% found once. The sequenced sample was peripheral blood. The receptors derive from a man aged 18 to 30 with active or convalescent COVID-19. Both conserved end residues are part of each CDR3. The D gene is left open where the match is weak. A clone size is listed for some rows: how often the clone was seen (once, few, many), or a class if it is expanded.

TRBD2	TRBV9	TRBJ2-2	NA	CASSSGLAGKNTGELFF	TGTGCCAGCAGCTCGGGACTAGCGGGAAAAAACACCGGGGAGCTGTTTTTT
TRBD1	TRBV6-6	TRBJ2-7	NA	CASSYSTGGSDEQYF	TGTGCCAGCAGTTACTCAACAGGGGGCTCCGACGAGCAGTACTTC
NA	TRBV12-3/TRBV12-4	TRBJ2-7	NA	CASSFGPVLEQYF	TGTGCCAGCAGTTTTGGGCCGGTGCTAGAGCAGTACTTC
TRBD1	TRBV2	TRBJ1-1	once	CASSDPPRQGRWLDTEAFF	TGTGCCAGCAGTGACCCACCTAGACAGGGAAGGTGGTTGGACACTGAAGCTTTCTTT
NA	TRBV6-1	TRBJ1-4	NA	CASSEALTGPTNEKLFF	TGTGCCAGCAGTGAAGCGCTAACAGGACCAACTAATGAAAAACTGTTTTTT
NA	TRBV3-1/TRBV3-2	TRBJ2-2	NA	CASSPEGPNTGELFF	TGTGCCAGCAGCCCGGAGGGCCCGAACACCGGGGAGCTGTTTTTT
TRBD1	TRBV6-6	TRBJ1-2	NA	CASSYRQGDYGYTF	TGTGCCAGCAGTTATCGTCAGGGGGACTATGGCTACACCTTC
NA	TRBV5-1	TRBJ1-5	NA	CASSLGSGGNQPQHF	TGCGCCAGCAGCTTGGGGTCGGGGGGCAATCAGCCCCAGCATTTT
NA	TRBV5-6	TRBJ1-6	NA	CASTIGWRGGWAPLHF	TGTGCCAGCACCATTGGATGGAGGGGAGGGTGGGCACCCCTCCACTTT
TRBD1	TRBV5-1	TRBJ1-6	NA	CASSSGTVNSPLHF	TGCGCCAGCAGCTCCGGGACAGTTAATTCACCCCTCCACTTT
NA	TRBV23-1	TRBJ2-4	NA	CASSGPPRLAKNIQYF	TGCGCCAGCAGCGGTCCACCTCGATTAGCCAAAAACATTCAGTACTTC
TRBD1	TRBV18	TRBJ1-1	once	CASSPTGEEAFF	TGTGCCAGCTCCCCGACAGGGGAGGAAGCTTTCTTT
TRBD1	TRBV18	TRBJ1-1	NA	CASSPGTASEAFF	TGTGCCAGCTCGCCCGGGACAGCAAGTGAAGCTTTCTTT